This TCR beta chain is drawn from a study of control samples from healthy donors and cancer patients. The germline V gene encodes CDR1 SGHVS and CDR2 FQNEAQ. The CDR3 has 14 residues. Trimming stripped 7 bases from V and 2 bases from J, with 9 bases between. Assay: immunoSEQ multiplex PCR; the TCRdb copy retains only in-frame clones and omits some. The sample has 95,000 to 150,000 clones; about 91% are singletons. Sequencing input: blood. The source of this sequence is a man aged 40-49 years in good health. The chain uses TRBV7-8 and TRBJ1-6; D remains unclear. The CDR3 spells CASTSGAYNSPLHF. CDR3 nucleotide sequence: TGTGCCAGCACGTCCGGGGCCTATAATTCACCCCTCCACTTT.